Listed below are T cell receptor beta chains from one sample, sequenced in a study of vaccination and CD4 T cells after COVID-19. Via MiXCR, TCRdb re-called the PCR reads, giving one row per CDR3 protein. The sample lists 10,000 to 15,000 distinct CDR3 sequences; approximately 56% were seen once. Their recognized antigens are unknown. Sequenced: CD4+ T cells from blood, cultured in vitro. The receptors were gathered from a human donor who had recovered from COVID-19. The CDR3 runs from the conserved cysteine through the conserved F or W. A D gene is named only where the DNA matches it firmly. Size is stated for part of the rows, as once, few or many counts, or as a class when the clone is expanded.

abundance	d_gene	v_gene	j_gene	CDR3aa	CDR3nt
-	-	TRBV20-1	TRBJ2-7	CSAGGDTGVSYEQYF	TGCAGTGCTGGAGGGGATACAGGGGTATCCTACGAGCAGTACTTC
few	-	TRBV6-2/TRBV6-3	TRBJ1-5	CASSYSYASNQPQHF	TGTGCCAGCAGTTACTCATACGCTAGCAATCAGCCCCAGCATTTT
-	TRBD2	TRBV7-2	TRBJ2-7	CASSLVLHSPGLAGGYEQYF	TGTGCCAGCAGCTTAGTATTACACAGCCCGGGACTAGCGGGAGGATACGAGCAGTACTTC
once	TRBD2	TRBV19	TRBJ2-1	CASSIAVAGEPYNEQFF	TGTGCCAGTAGTATTGCGGTAGCGGGAGAACCCTACAATGAGCAGTTCTTC
few	-	TRBV20-1	TRBJ1-6	CSARAGALSSYNSPLHF	TGCAGTGCTAGGGCAGGGGCGCTTAGCTCCTATAATTCACCCCTCCACTTT
-	TRBD1	TRBV7-2	TRBJ2-1	CASSSRTGPYNEQFF	TGTGCCAGCAGCTCACGGACAGGGCCCTACAATGAGCAGTTCTTC
-	-	TRBV20-1	TRBJ1-1	CSASRAGLNTEAFF	TGCAGTGCTAGTAGGGCAGGGCTGAACACTGAAGCTTTCTTT
-	-	TRBV5-1	TRBJ2-5	CASSLVTERGRTQYF	TGCGCCAGCAGCTTAGTGACAGAACGGGGGAGGACCCAGTACTTC
few	-	TRBV23-1	TRBJ1-5	CASSNQPQHF	TGCGCCAGTTCTAATCAGCCCCAGCATTTT
few	-	TRBV7-8	TRBJ2-7	CASSEVSRRSYEQYF	TGTGCCAGCAGCGAAGTGAGTCGGAGATCCTACGAGCAGTACTTC
-	-	TRBV19	TRBJ2-1	CASSIGGGIRYNEQFF	TGTGCCAGTAGTATCGGGGGCGGGATAAGGTACAATGAGCAGTTCTTC
once	-	TRBV7-9	TRBJ2-1	CASSQTARDWRHYNEQFF	TGTGCCAGCAGTCAAACGGCCCGGGACTGGAGACACTACAATGAGCAGTTCTTC
-	-	TRBV4-1	TRBJ1-5	CASSQAGGRSQPQHF	TGCGCCAGCAGCCAAGCCGGAGGTAGGAGTCAGCCCCAGCATTTT
-	TRBD1	TRBV15	TRBJ2-1	CATSSTGGTADEQFF	TGTGCCACCAGCAGCACAGGGGGCACAGCGGATGAGCAGTTCTTC
-	-	TRBV7-2	TRBJ2-7	CASQQASSISYEQYF	TGTGCCAGCCAACAAGCAAGTAGTATCTCCTACGAGCAGTACTTC
-	-	TRBV15	TRBJ1-5	CATSKTGYSNQPQHF	TGTGCCACCAGCAAAACCGGCTATAGCAATCAGCCCCAGCATTTT
-	-	TRBV28	TRBJ1-5	CASSLLLVANQPQHF	TGTGCCAGCAGTTTATTGTTGGTGGCTAATCAGCCCCAGCATTTT
-	TRBD2	TRBV24-1	TRBJ2-1	CATSDPITGLSMYEQFF	TGTGCCACCAGTGATCCCATTACGGGACTATCGATGTATGAGCAGTTCTTC
few	-	TRBV25-1	TRBJ1-3	CASSKDPWGRPGNTIYF	TGTGCCAGCAGCAAGGACCCTTGGGGACGACCTGGAAACACCATATATTTT
-	-	TRBV6-2/TRBV6-3	TRBJ2-6	CASSYSVQGGSGANVLTF	TGTGCCAGCAGTTACTCGGTCCAGGGGGGCTCTGGGGCCAACGTCCTGACTTTC
-	-	TRBV7-2	TRBJ2-3	CASSWNAAPDTQYF	TGTGCCAGCAGCTGGAACGCGGCCCCAGATACGCAGTATTTT
-	-	TRBV6-1	TRBJ1-2	CASSRIIYGYTF	TGTGCCAGCAGTCGGATAATATATGGCTACACCTTC
few	-	TRBV7-9	TRBJ1-3	CASSRGSGNTIYF	TGTGCCAGCAGCAGGGGATCCGGAAACACCATATATTTT
-	TRBD2	TRBV6-1	TRBJ2-1	CASSRLAGGEQFF	TGTGCCAGCAGTAGACTAGCGGGGGGTGAGCAGTTCTTC
-	-	TRBV11-2	TRBJ2-7	CASSLDRVEQYF	TGTGCCAGCAGCTTAGACAGGGTCGAGCAGTACTTC
-	TRBD2	TRBV20-1	TRBJ2-5	CSARGTSGSIRETQYF	TGCAGTGCTCGGGGGACTAGCGGGAGTATTCGGGAGACCCAGTACTTC
-	TRBD2	TRBV2	TRBJ2-5	CASSPGTSGKETQYF	TGTGCCAGCAGTCCTGGGACTAGCGGGAAAGAGACCCAGTACTTC
-	TRBD1	TRBV7-9	TRBJ1-6	CASSIGQGSSPFHF	TGTGCCAGCAGTATCGGACAGGGAAGTTCACCCTTCCACTTT
-	-	TRBV2	TRBJ1-1	CASSPDNTEAFF	TGTGCCAGCAGTCCCGATAACACTGAAGCTTTCTTT
-	-	TRBV19	TRBJ2-2	CASTSFGTDTGELFF	TGTGCCAGTACGAGTTTCGGGACGGACACCGGGGAGCTGTTTTTT
-	-	TRBV5-4	TRBJ2-1	CASSSRSGDDEQFF	TGTGCCAGCAGCTCACGTTCTGGGGACGACGAGCAGTTCTTC
-	-	TRBV5-4	TRBJ2-5	CASSFTGAGETQYF	TGTGCCAGCAGCTTTACAGGGGCGGGGGAGACCCAGTACTTC
few	-	TRBV7-8	TRBJ1-1	CASSLTGGTEAFF	TGTGCCAGCAGTTTAACCGGGGGCACTGAAGCTTTCTTT
-	TRBD1	TRBV5-4	TRBJ1-1	CASSPNGQVNTEAFF	TGTGCCAGCAGCCCTAATGGACAGGTGAACACTGAAGCTTTCTTT
-	-	TRBV7-9	TRBJ2-7	CASSLGSLGEQYF	TGTGCCAGCAGCTTAGGGAGCCTGGGGGAGCAGTACTTC
-	TRBD2	TRBV11-3	TRBJ2-2	CASSLAGGTGELFF	TGTGCCAGCAGCTTAGCGGGAGGGACCGGGGAGCTGTTTTTT
few	-	TRBV27	TRBJ2-3	CASSSDTDTQYF	TGTGCCAGCAGTTCGGACACAGATACGCAGTATTTT
once	-	TRBV20-1	TRBJ2-1	CSARSESANTYNEQFF	TGCAGTGCTAGATCGGAGTCGGCTAATACCTACAATGAGCAGTTCTTC
-	TRBD2	TRBV7-2	TRBJ2-2	CASSLPPWRETGELFF	TGTGCCAGCAGCTTACCCCCCTGGCGGGAGACCGGGGAGCTGTTTTTT
-	-	TRBV5-4	TRBJ1-6	CASSSITGNNSPLHF	TGTGCCAGCAGCTCCATAACAGGGAATAATTCACCCCTCCACTTT
-	TRBD1	TRBV6-1	TRBJ1-5	CASRAQGSAASQPQHF	TGTGCCAGCAGAGCACAGGGGTCCGCAGCCAGTCAGCCCCAGCATTTT
few	-	TRBV20-1	TRBJ1-5	CSASTGDPNQPQHF	TGCAGTGCCTCAACCGGGGACCCCAATCAGCCCCAGCATTTT
few	-	TRBV7-2	TRBJ1-1	CASSYYTEAFF	TGTGCCAGCAGCTACTACACTGAAGCTTTCTTT
once	-	TRBV21-1	TRBJ1-1	CASSKPGTDYTEAFF	TGTGCCAGCAGCAAACCAGGAACAGATTACACTGAAGCTTTCTTT
-	-	TRBV20-1	TRBJ2-5	CSARSPLATQYF	TGCAGTGCTAGATCTCCTCTAGCGACCCAGTACTTC
-	-	TRBV15	TRBJ1-5	CATSRNRVGNQPQHF	TGTGCCACCAGCAGAAACAGGGTCGGCAATCAGCCCCAGCATTTT